The 2 T cell receptor beta chains below come from one sample, sequenced in a study of somatic mutations in cytotoxic T cells in rheumatoid arthritis. The protocol was immunoSEQ multiplex PCR, while the TCRdb copy is restricted to in-frame clones and leaves out a portion. The top ten clones hold around 9.3% of a sample with 15,000 to 20,000 clones, roughly 80% of them seen once. Material: CD8+ T cells sorted from blood. The receptors shown here come from an adult with rheumatoid arthritis.

The chain is built from TRBV7-6 and TRBJ2-7, with 10 bases fitting TRBD2. The CDR3 covers 16 residues. With V trimmed by 5 bases and J by 2 bases, 9 bases remained unmatched. Germline lookup yields CDR1 SGHVS and CDR2 FNYEAQ. The CDR3 reads CASSAGIAGGPYEQYF. The DNA for the CDR3 is TGTGCCAGCAGCGCAGGGATAGCGGGGGGACCCTACGAGCAGTACTTC. Full variable domain (missing parts from reference TRBV7-6 and TRBJ2-7): GAGVSQSPRYKVTKRGQDVALRCDPISGHVSLYWYRQALGQGPEFLTYFNYEAQQDKSGLPNDRFSAERPEGSISTLTIQRTEQRDSAMYRCASSAGIAGGPYEQYFGPGTRLTVT.

J is TRBJ2-2 and V is TRBV29-1, with 8 bases fitting TRBD1. The V gene's germline CDR1 is SQVTM and CDR2 ANQGSEA. The CDR3 is 15 amino acids. The ends lost 0 bases at V and 8 bases at J; junction bases unmatched: 8. CDR3 loop: CSVEDGRRGPGELFF. The CDR3, as DNA: TGCAGCGTTGAAGACGGCCGCAGGGGGCCGGGGGAGCTGTTTTTT.